This paragraph reports one TCR beta chain. Its antigen is unknown. Base qualities are not recorded, but no much larger clone differs from it by a single base. This sample is drawn from a study of T cells after posttransplantation cyclophosphamide (TCRdb year 2016). About the study as a whole: Using TRB sequencing, the study followed how the T cell repertoire reconstituted after myeloablative bone marrow transplantation in which posttransplantation cyclophosphamide served as GVHD prophylaxis. Antigen receptor sequencing covered samples from some 35 PTCy-treated patients and around 15 of their related bone marrow donors. TRB sequencing was performed on blood from all 34 PTCy patients with 1-year posttransplant specimens. In 3 patients, up to about 3 additional blood samples taken between 2 and 5.2 years after transplant also underwent TRB sequencing, as did pretransplant blood from 4 patients. Because TRA and TRB clonality were tightly correlated in 9 samples, subsequent TCR analyses were focused on TRB only. Public TRB sequences were queried against a database of over 3,500 sequences associated with responses to pathogens, tumor antigens, self-antigens and alloantigens.

The treatment or condition label here, explained by the study, means: high-dose cyclophosphamide on days +3 and +4 as single-agent GVHD prophylaxis. Patients in the PTCy group got busulfan and fludarabine conditioning, a marrow graft from a related or unrelated donor, and cyclophosphamide on days +3 and +4. PTCy-treated patients were drawn from a prospective multi-institutional clinical trial. Mononuclear cells from peripheral blood and bone marrow were separated by Ficoll-Hypaque density centrifugation and then cryopreserved. Broad study findings and their caveats: Donor-recipient similarity was low at 1-2 months but rose over the first year, and later blood repertoires were often dominated by donor CD8+ memory clones. The TRB repertoires of T cells infiltrating skin or the GI tract showed only limited overlap with the TRB repertoires found in blood. Across the roughly 48 patients, TRB clonality was highly associated with recipient CMV seropositivity and CMV reactivation, and diversity with PTCy was similar to that in the CNI/methotrexate controls.

For CDR1 and CDR2, the germline V gene lists SGHRS and YFSETQ. The cysteine opens and the phenylalanine closes a CDR3 of 15 amino acids. The DNA shown is the 45-base CDR3, in frame from base 1. V and J are trimmed by 0 bases and 2 bases, and the gene matches miss 5 bases of the junction. TRB sequencing used genomic DNA with the immunoSEQ assay at survey resolution or the hsTCRB kit. Turning to the authors' computational methods: The immunoSEQ software handled the initial read processing, while the LymphoSeq R package was used for the repertoire analyses. For each TRB dataset, clonality was calculated as 1 minus normalized Shannon entropy, and the Gini coefficient was computed as well. Phenotypes of unsorted samples were inferred by mapping TRB sequences from sorted subsets of the recipient or donor onto unsorted samples of the same recipient. Drawn from immuneACCESS, this table holds only the in-frame rearrangements with V and J called that TCRdb kept. Clones are partly lost; checked studies trace under half to an unresolved V gene and leave the rest unexplained. V and J calls and clone size follow that table, whereas D and trimming were derived from the DNA. Within this sample are around 10,000 clones, with 85% of them counted one time only. Together, the top ten hold less than 20% of the sample.

Sample: PBMCs, taken approximately 1,900 days after allogeneic stem cell transplant with posttransplant cyclophosphamide. This sequence uses TRBV5-1 and TRBJ2-7, with 7 bases in between that match TRBD2. The receptor was isolated from a female patient aged 45-65 years who received an allogeneic stem cell transplant from a related donor, was CMV-positive, and had no GVHD. Following a transplant, some T cells may be graft donor cells, not patient cells. The nucleotide sequence is given as TGCGCCAGCAGCTTGGGGTTAGCGGGTACCTACGAGCAGTACTTC. Protein translation: CASSLGLAGTYEQYF.